Listed here are 13 T cell receptor beta chains from one sample, sequenced in a study of shared clonotypes between healthy human individuals. Sequencing used immunoSEQ multiplex PCR; TCRdb keeps in-frame clones, though not all of them. The data hold a few hundred thousand clones, with less than 75% observed a single time. The sample was memory CD4+ T cells sorted from blood. Documented subset: CD45RA-negative fraction. All receptors derive from a man aged 30-40 years in good health.

This chain connects TRBV6-1 to TRBJ1-5; the D gene is possibly TRBD1 (5 bases). This CDR3 is 19 amino acids long. Germline CDR1 and CDR2: MNHNS and SASEGT. Trimming left V 2 bases short and J 4 bases short, with 24 bases between. CDR3 protein: CASSEWVWGDRILNQPQHF. The DNA for the CDR3 is TGTGCCAGCAGTGAATGGGTGTGGGGCGACCGAATCCTTAATCAGCCCCAGCATTTT.

This CDR3 reads CASSHGPTYEQYF. CDR3 coding DNA: TGTGCCAGCAGCCACGGCCCGACCTACGAGCAGTACTTC. The chain carries TRBV7-2 and TRBJ2-7; D remains unclear. V was cut by 5 bases and J by 2 bases, with 10 bases left in between. CDR3 size: 13 residues. Germline CDR1 is SGHTA and CDR2 is FQGNSA.

This sequence joins TRBV9 and TRBJ2-2; unclear D gene. The germline V and J ends were trimmed by 0 bases and 5 bases, with 8 bases remaining between them. The CDR3 runs to 14 residues. Looked up from germline, CDR1 is SGDLS and CDR2 is YYNGEE. The chain's CDR3 is CASSVAPGTGELFF. CDR3 DNA sequence: TGTGCCAGCAGCGTAGCTCCCGGGACCGGGGAGCTGTTTTTT.

A single count supports this clone. The chain has TRBV7-2 and TRBJ1-2; D gene uncertain. The CDR3 extends over 13 amino acids. V shed 5 bases and J shed 5 bases, with 12 bases lying between them. Germline lookup yields CDR1 SGHTA and CDR2 FQGNSA. CDR3 loop: CASSRGWGYGYTF. CDR3 DNA: TGTGCCAGCAGCCGAGGGTGGGGATATGGCTACACCTTC.

The J gene is TRBJ2-7, the V gene TRBV5-6; 7 positions match TRBD1. The CDR3 extends over 13 amino acids. Germline V gene data show CDR1 as SGHDT and CDR2 as YYEEEE. Unmatched junction bases numbered 4, after V lost 2 bases and J lost 5 bases. CDR3 DNA: TGTGCCAGCAGCTTAGTGACAGGGAACGAGCAGTACTTC. It encodes CASSLVTGNEQYF.

The chain links TRBV28 to TRBJ2-3; 9 bases are a match to TRBD1. The ends lost 8 bases at V and 8 bases at J; junction bases unmatched: 8. Germline V CDR1 and CDR2: MDHEN, SYDVKM. The CDR3 totals 13 residues. CDR3 protein: CASWGQGEGTQYF. Written as DNA, the CDR3 is TGTGCCAGCTGGGGACAGGGAGAAGGTACGCAGTATTTT.

The chain is built from TRBV5-1 and TRBJ2-5, with 8 positions matching TRBD2. With 1 base clipped from V and 7 bases from J, the junction kept 12 bases outside the gene matches. Germline V gives CDR1 SGHRS, CDR2 YFSETQ. CDR3 size: 16 residues. CDR3 coding DNA: TGCGCCAGCAGCTTGCGGACCCGGGAGGCGGGGGGGACCCAGTACTTC. The encoded protein is CASSLRTREAGGTQYF.

The chain uses TRBV19 and TRBJ1-1; tentatively, D is TRBD1 (6 bases). Germline CDR1 is LNHDA and CDR2 is SQIVND (reference sequence). This CDR3 spans 16 amino acids. Deletions cut 5 bases from V and 1 base from J, with 17 bases between. This CDR3 is CASSSPPGEGNTEAFF. The CDR3 DNA follows: TGTGCCAGTAGTTCTCCCCCAGGGGAGGGGAACACTGAAGCTTTCTTT.

The rearrangement links TRBV14 to TRBJ1-1; 7 positions match TRBD1. V shed 0 bases, J shed 1 base, and the junction held 2 bases outside the gene matches. This CDR3 has 15 residues. The germline V gene has CDR1 SGHDN and CDR2 FVKESK. CDR3 sequence: CASSQDRTGNTEAFF. In nucleotides, the CDR3 is TGTGCCAGCAGCCAAGACCGGACAGGGAACACTGAAGCTTTCTTT.

The rearrangement uses TRBV5-4 and TRBJ2-5, with 7 bases matching TRBD2. Unmatched junction bases numbered 8, after V lost 5 bases and J lost 1 base. The V gene's germline CDR1 is SGHNT and CDR2 YYREEE (reference sequence). This CDR3 has 15 residues. CDR3: CASSQGSGLQETQYF. CDR3 in DNA: TGTGCCAGCAGTCAGGGTAGCGGGCTCCAAGAGACCCAGTACTTC.

This sequence joins TRBV18 and TRBJ2-7, with D perhaps assigned TRBD1 or TRBD2 (5 bases each). V lost 5 bases and J 8 bases, leaving 16 bases between the germline ends. CDR3 length: 13 residues. Germline CDR1 is KGHSH and CDR2 is LQKENI. The CDR3 loop is CASSSLDVGQQYF. The CDR3, as DNA: TGTGCCAGCTCATCACTCGACGTGGGACAGCAGTACTTC. Variable domain in full (rest from reference TRBV18 and TRBJ2-7): NAGVMQNPRHLVRRRGQEARLRCSPMKGHSHVYWYRQLPEEGLKFMVYLQKENIIDESGMPKERFSAEFPKEGPSILRIQQVVRGDSAAYFCASSSLDVGQQYFGPGTRLTVT.

This clone was picked up a small number of times. The J gene is TRBJ2-7, the V gene TRBV27, with 8 bases matching TRBD2. This CDR3 is built from 12 residues. Per the germline V gene, CDR1 is MNHEY and CDR2 is SMNVEV (reference sequence). V shed 5 bases and J 5 bases; nucleotides not matched to a gene: 2. CDR3 in DNA: TGTGCCAGCAGTCCGCGGGGGGACGAGCAGTACTTC. This gives the protein CASSPRGDEQYF.

The chain couples TRBV28 to TRBJ1-5; TRBD1 matches 11 bases. The J segment lost 8 bases and the V segment lost 0 bases, leaving 9 bases of the junction unmatched. CDR1 and CDR2 from the germline V gene are MDHEN and SYDVKM. The CDR3 spans 17 residues. The CDR3 DNA sequence: TGTGCCAGCAGTTTATGGCTTGGGACAGGGGGTAACAAGCCCCAGCATTTT. Protein product: CASSLWLGTGGNKPQHF.